This T cell receptor (beta chain) appears in the sequencing data of a study of blood T cell repertoires in COVID-19. Turning to the study itself: Sites across the United States, Italy and Spain contributed samples from acute and convalescent COVID-19.

Original handling: Estimation of nucleated cell counts relied on the amplification of reference gene primers. Data came from immunoSEQ multiplex PCR; TCRdb stores just in-frame clones and leaves some out. For V, J and clone size, that table is used; D and trimming come from the DNA. The repertoire holds a few hundred thousand clones, with 75% to 90% as singletons. In Seattle, patients joined the study during active infection and were tracked longitudinally. The CDR3 has 15 amino acids. CDR1 is SGHNT and CDR2 is YENEEA in the germline V gene. Germline trimming cut 2 bases from V and 8 bases from J; bases unmatched to any gene: 5.

The TCR was taken from a woman aged 70-85 years with COVID-19, enrolled during active disease. Input material: peripheral blood. The chain uses TRBV11-3 and TRBJ2-1, with 11 positions matching TRBD2. Here the CDR3 DNA reads TGTGCCAGCAGCTTACTAGCGGGAGGAAGCGATGAGCAGTTCTTC. Translating it yields CASSLLAGGSDEQFF.